The 27 T cell receptor beta chains below were found in one sample sequenced in a study of shared clonotypes between healthy human individuals. The naive CD8 subset, CD45RO-negative cells positively selected for CCR7, excluded terminally differentiated effector memory CD45RA+ cells. The method was immunoSEQ multiplex PCR; TCRdb's version includes in-frame clones alone and lacks a portion of them. Of 1.5 million to 2.5 million clones listed, around 96% were seen once; the top ten hold more than 0.9%. Specimen: naive CD8+ T cells sorted from blood. The source is a man aged 18 to 30 in good health.

The chain couples TRBV7-8 to TRBJ1-6, with TRBD1 as a possible D gene (6 bases). With 5 bases removed from V and 12 bases from J, the gap between germline ends came to 20 bases. The CDR3 length is 15 residues. Germline V gene data show CDR1 as SGHVS and CDR2 as FQNEAQ. The CDR3 bases are TGTGCCAGCAGCGACGGACAGCTTTCCTCGCTACCCCTCCACTTT. As protein: CASSDGQLSSLPLHF.

V and J are TRBV7-6 and TRBJ2-2; tentatively, D is TRBD1 (5 bases). Germline V lookup: CDR1 SGHVS, CDR2 FNYEAQ. V lost 1 base and J lost 4, with 13 bases in between. The CDR3 has 16 residues. The CDR3 region has the DNA TGTGCCAGCAGCTTAGGTGGTGGGGCCCTCACCGGGGAGCTGTTTTTT. As protein: CASSLGGGALTGELFF.

A note on this clone: This CDR3 is also generated by other DNA sequences in the sample. The rearrangement uses TRBV5-1 and TRBJ1-5; D might be TRBD1 (6 bases). The V gene's germline CDR1 is SGHRS and CDR2 YFSETQ. The V end was cut by 0 bases, the J end by 6 bases, with 10 bases between. CDR3 length: 14 residues. The CDR3 bases are TGCGCCAGCAGCTTGGAACAGGGCATTCAGCCCCAGCATTTT. Protein: CASSLEQGIQPQHF.

The rearrangement uses TRBV5-6 and TRBJ2-1, with TRBD2 matching over 8 bases. This CDR3 spans 17 amino acids. Trimming took 3 bases from V and 6 from J; bases not matched to a gene: 14. Germline lookup yields CDR1 SGHDT and CDR2 YYEEEE. The CDR3 nucleotides read TGTGCCAGCAGCTACCCCTCGGGGGGGCCCCTGGTCAATGAGCAGTTCTTC. This sequence encodes CASSYPSGGPLVNEQFF.

This chain uses TRBV10-2 with TRBJ2-5, with 8 bases aligning to TRBD1. The V segment lost 3 bases and the J segment 5 bases; nucleotides outside the gene matches: 8. The CDR3 consists of 15 residues. CDR1 and CDR2 from the germline V gene are WSHSY and SAAADI. In DNA, the CDR3 is TGCGCCAGCAGTGATGGACAGGGTAGAGGGGAGACCCAGTACTTC. Translating it yields CASSDGQGRGETQYF.

J is TRBJ2-3 and V is TRBV11-2; 8 bases map to TRBD1. The V gene's germline CDR1 is SGHAT and CDR2 FQNNGV. V trimming: 4 bases; J trimming: 2 bases; junction bases outside the gene matches: 5. The CDR3 loop spans 15 amino acids. The CDR3 DNA sequence: TGTGCCAGCAGCTCGCAGGGGGCTGACACAGATACGCAGTATTTT. Translating it yields CASSSQGADTDTQYF.

This clone was seen a handful of times. Other DNA sequences within the sample encode an identical CDR3. The genes are TRBV4-1 and TRBJ1-3; D perhaps matches TRBD1 (6 bases). CDR3 size: 15 residues. Germline V gene lookup returns CDR1 MGHRA and CDR2 YSYEKL. Trimming cost V 1 base and J 3 bases, with 10 bases left between them. CDR3 bases: TGCGCCAGCAGCCAAGGCAGGGGTCTTGGAAACACCATATATTTT. Translation: CASSQGRGLGNTIYF.

This clone was detected once. This chain uses TRBV15 with TRBJ2-5; D tentatively reads TRBD1 or TRBD2 (6 bases each). The CDR3 spans 14 residues. V shed 6 bases and J shed 3 bases, with 14 bases lying between them. In germline, CDR1 is LNHNV, CDR2 YYDKDF (reference sequence). Here the CDR3 reads CATRPDGGEETQYF. The CDR3 DNA sequence: TGTGCCACCAGACCCGACGGGGGCGAAGAGACCCAGTACTTC.

This clone came up once. The rearrangement links TRBV6-6 to TRBJ1-2, with a weak D call TRBD1 (5 bases). CDR3 size: 14 residues. Germline loops: CDR1 MNHNY, CDR2 SVGAGI (reference sequence). V was clipped by 4 bases and J by 2 bases, with 11 bases between them. The DNA of the CDR3 is TGTGCCAGCAGTTGGGGGGGACCCAACTATGGCTACACCTTC. This sequence encodes CASSWGGPNYGYTF.

This chain connects TRBV28 to TRBJ2-7; 8 nucleotides line up with TRBD2. The ends lost 5 bases at V and 0 bases at J; junction bases unmatched: 6. The length of the CDR3 is 15 residues. CDR1 is MDHEN and CDR2 is SYDVKM in the germline V gene. This chain's CDR3 is CASSHSGEPSYEQYF. DNA of the CDR3: TGTGCCAGCAGTCATAGCGGGGAGCCCTCCTACGAGCAGTACTTC.

The chain joins TRBV6-6 to TRBJ2-5; D possibly matches TRBD1 or TRBD2 (7 bases each). Trimming cost V 3 bases and J 4 bases, with 18 bases left between them. This CDR3 has 16 amino acids. CDR1 MNHNY and CDR2 SVGAGI come from the germline V gene (reference sequence). CDR3 loop: CASSYIMGRGGETQYF. CDR3 nucleotide sequence: TGTGCCAGCAGTTATATCATGGGCAGGGGGGGAGAGACCCAGTACTTC.

This clone has only one observation. Here the CDR3 DNA reads TGTGCCAGCAGTTTCGTAGCGGGAGGGGACGAGCAGTACTTC. Translating gives CASSFVAGGDEQYF. This chain joins TRBV27 and TRBJ2-7; TRBD2 aligns across 11 bases. The germline V gene encodes CDR1 MNHEY and CDR2 SMNVEV (reference sequence). Trimming took 3 bases from V and 5 from J; bases not matched to a gene: 3. The CDR3 length is 14 residues.

The chain is built from TRBV5-6 and TRBJ2-7; 14 positions agree with TRBD2. Germline loops: CDR1 SGHDT, CDR2 YYEEEE. V shed 0 bases and J 1 base; nucleotides not matched to a gene: 3. CDR3 size: 17 residues. The CDR3 loop reads CASSLEGLAGESYEQYF. The CDR3, as DNA: TGTGCCAGCAGCTTGGAGGGACTAGCGGGAGAGTCCTACGAGCAGTACTTC.

This clone was detected only a few times. CDR3 residues: CASSRLPRQGFYGYTF. Written as DNA, the CDR3 is TGCGCCAGCTCCCGTTTGCCCCGACAGGGCTTCTATGGCTACACCTTC. The chain is built from TRBV23-1 and TRBJ1-2; 7 positions match TRBD1. TRBV23-1 is placed among ORFs of uncertain function. The CDR3 covers 16 residues. The V segment lost 8 bases and the J segment 4 bases; nucleotides outside the gene matches: 16.

V usage is TRBV28 and J usage is TRBJ1-1; D may be TRBD1 (6 bases). Germline-derived CDR1 and CDR2 are MDHEN and SYDVKM. The length of the CDR3 is 12 residues. V was pared by 10 bases and J by 8 bases, with 17 bases between. The DNA of the CDR3 is TGTGCCATCGACCCGGGCGGGGGCGAAGCTTTCTTT. Translated: CAIDPGGGEAFF.

As to this clone: The same CDR3 can be traced to other DNA sequences in this sample. The chain has TRBV6-5 and TRBJ1-1; D is unclear. Looked up from germline, CDR1 is MNHEY and CDR2 is SVGAGI. CDR3 length: 13 amino acids. Trimming removed 2 bases at V and 3 bases at J, with 7 bases between. The CDR3 bases are TGTGCCAGCAGTTACGGATCGCACACTGAAGCTTTCTTT. Encoded protein: CASSYGSHTEAFF.

This chain links TRBV4-2 with TRBJ2-5; D is perhaps TRBD2 (5 bases). This CDR3 comprises 17 residues. V lost 2 bases to trimming and J lost 2 bases, with 18 bases between them. The V gene's germline CDR1 is LGHNA and CDR2 YNFKEQ. The CDR3 is CASSQHAGIGLQETQYF. CDR3 nucleotides: TGTGCCAGCAGCCAACATGCCGGGATCGGGCTGCAAGAGACCCAGTACTTC.

The rearrangement uses TRBV7-9 and TRBJ2-7; no firm D call. Per the germline V gene, CDR1 is SEHNR and CDR2 is FQNEAQ (reference sequence). The CDR3 covers 14 residues. Trimming removed 4 bases at V and 4 bases at J, with 14 bases between. CDR3 DNA sequence: TGTGCCAGCAGCTGGACGGAGACCCGATACGAGCAGTACTTC. It specifies CASSWTETRYEQYF.

Concerning this clone: The sample contains more than one DNA sequence encoding this CDR3. This rearrangement joins TRBV11-2 to TRBJ2-2; no firm D call. CDR3 size: 13 residues. Germline values: CDR1 SGHAT, CDR2 FQNNGV. Trimming stripped 1 base from V and 4 bases from J, with 4 bases between. The CDR3 DNA reads as TGTGCCAGCAGCTTAGTCCGCACCGGGGAGCTGTTTTTT. Its translation is CASSLVRTGELFF.

The chain recombines TRBV5-1 with TRBJ2-1; TRBD2 aligns across 12 bases. Germline values: CDR1 SGHRS, CDR2 YFSETQ. This CDR3 has 16 residues. J gave up 4 bases and V 4 bases, and 6 bases lay outside the gene matches. CDR3 DNA: TGCGCCAGCAGCGATGGACTAGCGGGGCAGTACAATGAGCAGTTCTTC. This encodes CASSDGLAGQYNEQFF.

The chain recombines TRBV5-4 with TRBJ2-1; D may correspond to TRBD1 or TRBD2 (5 bases each). The V end was cut by 0 bases, the J end by 2 bases, with 12 bases between. Germline values: CDR1 SGHNT, CDR2 YYREEE (reference sequence). This CDR3 contains 16 residues. The DNA for the CDR3 is TGTGCCAGCAGCTTGGACAGTGGGGGTGCCTACAATGAGCAGTTCTTC. This gives the protein CASSLDSGGAYNEQFF.

Comment on this clone: The sample holds other DNA sequences that translate to the same CDR3. The chain couples TRBV5-1 to TRBJ1-5; possibly TRBD1 for D (5 bases). Trimming took off 0 bases at V and 1 base at J, with 8 bases between the two ends. CDR3 size: 15 residues. Germline V gene sequence: CDR1 SGHRS, CDR2 YFSETQ. The CDR3: CASSLAGDSNQPQHF. The CDR3 nucleotides read TGCGCCAGCAGCTTGGCGGGGGACAGCAATCAGCCCCAGCATTTT.

With regard to this clone: Additional DNA sequences in this sample encode the identical CDR3. The chain joins TRBV9 to TRBJ2-7; a possible D gene is TRBD2 (6 bases). Germline loops: CDR1 SGDLS, CDR2 YYNGEE. Trimming stripped 4 bases from V and 3 bases from J, with 11 bases between. The CDR3 length is 13 residues. The CDR3 DNA sequence: TGTGCCAGCAGCCCTGGGACTCTCTACGAGCAGTACTTC. Protein sequence: CASSPGTLYEQYF. Combining the CDR3 with reference TRBV9 and TRBJ2-7 gives the whole variable domain DSGVTQTPKHLITATGQRVTLRCSPRSGDLSVYWYQQSLDQGLQFLIQYYNGEERAKGNILERFSAQQFPDLHSELNLSSLELGDSALYFCASSPGTLYEQYFGPGTRLTVT.

This clone was picked up one time. The rearrangement uses TRBV4-3 and TRBJ1-1; D remains unclear. Deletions cut 1 base from V and 5 bases from J, with 14 bases between. This CDR3 is 15 amino acids long. From germline, CDR1 is LGHNA and CDR2 YSLEER. CDR3 bases: TGCGCCAGCAGCCAAGCCCTAGAAGGGAGTACTGAAGCTTTCTTT. Encoded protein: CASSQALEGSTEAFF.

V is TRBV9 and J is TRBJ2-7; D gene ambiguous. In germline, CDR1 is SGDLS, CDR2 YYNGEE. The CDR3 loop spans 12 amino acids. The V and J ends lost 0 bases and 5 bases respectively, with 6 bases between them. CDR3 residues: CASSVDFDEQYF. In nucleotides, the CDR3 is TGTGCCAGCAGCGTAGATTTTGACGAGCAGTACTTC.

This clone has more than one count but fewer than ten. Within the sample, other DNA sequences also encode this same CDR3. J is TRBJ2-7 and V is TRBV11-2; D gene unclear. The V gene's germline CDR1 is SGHAT and CDR2 FQNNGV. The CDR3 has 14 residues. The V end lost 0 bases, the J end lost 0 bases, and 6 bases lay between the germline ends. The CDR3 DNA is TGTGCCAGCAGCTTAGATCCCAGCTCCTACGAGCAGTACTTC. Amino acids: CASSLDPSSYEQYF.

This chain connects TRBV15 to TRBJ2-4; 8 bases line up with TRBD1. Looked up from germline, CDR1 is LNHNV and CDR2 is YYDKDF (reference sequence). J gave up 7 bases and V 10 bases, and 9 bases lay outside the gene matches. This CDR3 spans 13 amino acids. CDR3 residues: CASGTGLDNIQYF. In DNA, the CDR3 is TGTGCCAGCGGGACAGGCCTGGACAACATTCAGTACTTC.